This TCR beta chain originates from a study of blood T cell repertoires in COVID-19. About the research overall: In each case, the material was cDNA or gDNA derived from T cells, B-cell-depleted T cells, or PBMCs.

Sequenced by immunoSEQ multiplex PCR; TCRdb stores in-frame clones only, minus some. The sample lists under 250,000 clones; approximately 88% were seen once. From germline, CDR1 is ENHRY and CDR2 SYGVKD. The CDR3 runs 16 residues. V was trimmed by 3 bases and J by 0 bases, leaving 12 bases between them. Participant ages covered roughly 18 to 89 years across some 25 US areas. Allocation to cohorts depended on clinical history reported by the participants. A COVID-19 case had been met by exposed participants during the 2 weeks before study entry. V usage is TRBV10-3 and J usage is TRBJ1-3; maybe TRBD1 (5 bases). The receptor was isolated from a woman in her 30s who had been exposed to COVID-19. The sequencing sample was made of PBMCs or T cells enriched from blood (not recorded which). CDR3 DNA sequence: TGTGCCATCAGTGACTATAGGGGTTTCTCTGGAAACACCATATATTTT. Encoded protein: CAISDYRGFSGNTIYF.